This is a list of T cell receptor beta chains from one sample in a study of blood T cell repertoires in COVID-19. Measured with immunoSEQ multiplex PCR; TCRdb has only the in-frame clones, and not every one. The table has roughly 200,000 clones, 70% to 90% seen once. The material sequenced was peripheral blood. The source is a woman under 30 who had recovered from COVID-19. Each CDR3 is given with its conserved first and last residue.

J,V,CDR3
TRBJ2-7,TRBV11-1,CASRFGGSYEQYF
TRBJ1-2,TRBV6-2/TRBV6-3,CASSPRNYGYTF
TRBJ2-5,TRBV9,CASSARATSGKETQYF
TRBJ1-1,TRBV27,CASSLSGAGRRWTNTEAFF
TRBJ2-7,TRBV18,CASSATSGQYEQYF
TRBJ1-3,TRBV30,CAWSVDGSSGNTIYF
TRBJ2-7,TRBV25-1,CASSGGTANSYEQYF
TRBJ2-7,TRBV19,CASSMFGTGGRYEQYF
TRBJ2-1,TRBV7-8,CASSLQGAINEQFF
TRBJ1-1,TRBV28,CASSFKTGEGYTEAFF
TRBJ1-2,TRBV5-5,CASMRQGIYGYTF
TRBJ2-7,TRBV7-9,CASSLTSGSREQYF
TRBJ1-2,TRBV7-2,CASSLLGGVYGYTF
TRBJ2-3,TRBV4-3,CASSQDTGRSTDTQYF
TRBJ1-2,TRBV4-3,CASSQEGGTLYGYTF
TRBJ1-1,TRBV6-2/TRBV6-3,CASSYTLLGDTEAFF
TRBJ2-7,TRBV4-1,CASSQERSNPGYEQYF
TRBJ1-3,TRBV15,CATTFGVSGNTIYF
TRBJ2-7,TRBV11-3,CASSLQGSRYEQYF